This TCR beta chain was observed in a study of Graves' ophthalmopathy and Graves' hyperthyroidism. Findings of the study overall: Using a 13-signature model, the authors split ophthalmopathy from stable hyperthyroidism, with roughly 90% sensitivity and 81.08% specificity. Most expanded clonotypes from thyroid (those above 0.001 frequency) were also found in blood.

A word on this clonotype: What it binds is not known.

V was trimmed by 10 bases and J by 2 bases, leaving 9 bases between them. The germline gives CDR1 SEHNR, CDR2 FQNEAQ (reference sequence). The CDR3 has 11 amino acids. As the template, RNA transcripts were used to amplify TCR beta CDR3 regions. An opening RT-PCR round employed HTBI primers and preceded a second-round multiplex PCR. Each CDR3 protein is one row after TCRdb ran MiXCR on the multiplex PCR reads. This table has around 1.1 million distinct CDR3 sequences, approximately 35% appearing once. Other autoimmune disease, uncontrolled infection, pregnancy and lactation led to exclusion. Orbital computed tomography, together with clinical symptoms, serum thyroxine, TRAb and thyroid ultrasound, was used for diagnosis.

The genes are TRBV7-9 and TRBJ2-7; D ambiguous. This TCR was recovered from an adult man with Graves' hyperthyroidism. Sequencing was carried out using peripheral blood or thyroid tissue (not recorded which). The CDR3 DNA reads as TGTGCCAAGGTCAGCACCTACGAGCAGTACTTC. As protein: CAKVSTYEQYF.